This TCR beta chain was observed in a study of T cell changes during pregnancy in multiple sclerosis. This clone has only one observation. The method was immunoSEQ multiplex PCR; TCRdb's version includes in-frame clones alone and lacks a portion of them. The data show over 35,000 clones, over 75% seen once. Per germline, CDR1 MNHEY and CDR2 SVGAGI. This CDR3 has 14 residues. The V end was cut by 6 bases, the J end by 7 bases, with 18 bases between. The sequenced sample was CD4+ T cells from peripheral blood mononuclear cells, obtained in the first trimester of pregnancy. This receptor was taken from a female donor in good health, enrolled as a control in a pregnancy study. The rearrangement joins TRBV6-5 to TRBJ1-2, with a tentative D call TRBD1 (5 bases). The CDR3 is CASSSIQVLAGYTF. The CDR3 bases are TGTGCCAGCAGCTCAATACAGGTTTTAGCTGGCTACACCTTC.